Below, 25 T cell receptor beta chains from the same sample are listed, as sequenced in a study of shared clonotypes between healthy human individuals. Data came from immunoSEQ multiplex PCR; TCRdb stores just in-frame clones and leaves some out. Found here are approximately 2,300,000 clones, 85% to 95% of them singletons; the top ten hold more than 0.35%. What was sequenced was naive CD4+ T cells from PBMCs. Documented subset: CD45RA+ positively selected. All receptors derive from a man aged 18 to 29 in good health. Some clones in this sample may be carry-over from other donors' samples.

In this sample, this clone turned up once. V usage is TRBV28 and J usage is TRBJ2-3, with D hard to call. The V end was cut by 10 bases, the J end by 5 bases, with 16 bases between. Germline V gene data show CDR1 as MDHEN and CDR2 as SYDVKM. The CDR3 is 13 amino acids. The CDR3 spells CAITPPRRDTQYF. The CDR3 coding sequence is TGTGCCATCACGCCACCGAGAAGAGATACGCAGTATTTT.

V is TRBV28 and J is TRBJ1-5; weak D call: TRBD1 (5 bases). V was shortened by 4 bases and J by 6 bases, with 13 bases between the two germline ends. There are 14 residues in the CDR3. Germline assignment: CDR1 MDHEN and CDR2 SYDVKM. Here the CDR3 DNA reads TGTGCCAGCAGTTCAACGGGGGATACTCAGCCCCAGCATTTT. Its translation: CASSSTGDTQPQHF.

The chain is built from TRBV30 and TRBJ1-4; 8 nucleotides align to TRBD1. There are 14 residues in the CDR3. V was pared by 5 bases and J by 3 bases, with 5 bases of the junction left unmatched. The germline CDR1 and CDR2 sequences are GTSNPN and SVGIG (reference sequence). The CDR3 sequence is CAWLQGGPNEKLFF. DNA of the CDR3: TGTGCCTGGTTACAGGGGGGCCCTAATGAAAAACTGTTTTTT.

V and J are TRBV2 and TRBJ1-5, with TRBD1 matching 7 bases. After removal of 6 bases from V and 2 bases from J, the junction contained 1 base not matched to a gene. The CDR3 has 13 amino acids. CDR1 and CDR2 from the germline V gene are SNHLY and FYNNEI. The CDR3 coding sequence is TGTGCCAGCAGACAGGGGCGCAATCAGCCCCAGCATTTT. Its protein product is CASRQGRNQPQHF.

As concerns this clone: Within the sample, other DNA sequences also encode this same CDR3. The rearrangement links TRBV18 to TRBJ2-7; 11 nucleotides line up with TRBD2. The V and J ends lost 2 bases and 1 base, in that order; junction bases with no gene match: 1. From germline, CDR1 is KGHSH and CDR2 LQKENI. This CDR3 has 15 residues. CDR3 sequence (DNA): TGTGCCAGCTCACCAACTAGCGGGGGATCCTACGAGCAGTACTTC. The encoded protein is CASSPTSGGSYEQYF.

This chain uses TRBV28 with TRBJ2-7, with unresolved D. With 5 bases removed from V and 2 bases from J, the gap between germline ends came to 10 bases. CDR1 is MDHEN, CDR2 SYDVKM, per germline. CDR3 length equals 13 residues. The CDR3 nucleotides read TGTGCCAGCAGTCGGACCTCGGCCTACGAGCAGTACTTC. Translated, it gives CASSRTSAYEQYF.

In this sample, this clone turned up once. This sample includes further DNA sequences coding for the same CDR3. The chain uses TRBV11-2 and TRBJ1-6; D call uncertain. CDR1 and CDR2 from the germline V gene are SGHAT and FQNNGV. V dropped 3 bases and J dropped 7 bases, with 4 bases sitting between them. The CDR3 contains 12 residues. This CDR3 reads CASSFLNSPLHF. CDR3 in DNA: TGTGCCAGCAGCTTCTTAAATTCACCCCTCCACTTT. Combining the CDR3 with reference TRBV11-2 and TRBJ1-6 gives the whole variable domain EAGVAQSPRYKIIEKRQSVAFWCNPISGHATLYWYQQILGQGPKLLIQFQNNGVVDDSQLPKDRFSAERLKGVDSTLKIQPAKLEDSAVYLCASSFLNSPLHFGNGTRLTVT.

This clone was picked up a small number of times. Additional DNA sequences in this sample encode the identical CDR3. The chain recombines TRBV14 with TRBJ1-1; D is undetermined. The V gene lost 6 bases and the J gene lost 0 bases, with 8 bases spanning the gap. This CDR3 spans 13 amino acids. Germline V CDR1 and CDR2: SGHDN, FVKESK. In nucleotides, the CDR3 is TGTGCCAGCAGTCCATCAATGAACACTGAAGCTTTCTTT. Translation gives CASSPSMNTEAFF.

This chain links TRBV4-2 with TRBJ1-2; tentatively, D is TRBD1 (6 bases). The V gene lost 1 base and the J gene lost 6 bases, with 21 bases spanning the gap. The CDR3 runs 17 residues. Germline V lookup: CDR1 LGHNA, CDR2 YNFKEQ. The CDR3 DNA follows: TGTGCCAGCAGCCAAGGAACCCCAGGGGCCAGCGGGAATGGCTACACCTTC. This sequence encodes CASSQGTPGASGNGYTF.

The chain uses TRBV6-1 and TRBJ1-2, with TRBD1 matching over 9 bases. The CDR3 has 13 amino acids. Germline assignment: CDR1 MNHNS and CDR2 SASEGT. With V trimmed by 6 bases and J by 6 bases, 5 bases remained unmatched. The CDR3 loop reads CASRDRGFHGYTF. The CDR3 DNA reads TGTGCCAGCAGAGACAGGGGGTTCCATGGCTACACCTTC.

The chain uses TRBV4-2 and TRBJ1-2; a possible D gene is TRBD1 (5 bases). V shed 1 base and J shed 4 bases, with 13 bases lying between them. The CDR3 is 15 residues long. Germline assignment: CDR1 LGHNA and CDR2 YNFKEQ. This CDR3 is CASSQGHDSSYGYTF. The CDR3 DNA reads TGTGCCAGCAGCCAAGGTCACGACAGCTCCTATGGCTACACCTTC.

CDR3 sequence: CASSGLGQPNTEAFF. DNA for the CDR3: TGCGCCAGTTCGGGGCTGGGACAGCCGAACACTGAAGCTTTCTTT. V and J are TRBV5-1 and TRBJ1-1; 7 bases agree with TRBD1. CDR3 size: 15 residues. After removal of 8 bases from V and 1 base from J, the junction contained 11 bases not matched to a gene. Germline lookup yields CDR1 SGHRS and CDR2 YFSETQ. Variable domain in full (rest from reference TRBV5-1 and TRBJ1-1): KAGVTQTPRYLIKTRGQQVTLSCSPISGHRSVSWYQQTPGQGLQFLFEYFSETQRNKGNFPGRFSGRQFSNSRSEMNVSTLELGDSALYLCASSGLGQPNTEAFFGQGTRLTVV.

This clone was counted a few times. The genes are TRBV27 and TRBJ1-1; no firm D call. The CDR3 runs 11 residues. Germline V gene sequence: CDR1 MNHEY, CDR2 SMNVEV (reference sequence). Trimming took 10 bases from V and 2 from J, leaving 8 bases between them. The CDR3 coding sequence is TGTGCCACGTATCGTAACACTGAAGCTTTCTTT. It yields the protein CATYRNTEAFF.

This clone showed up just once. This chain connects TRBV13 to TRBJ2-1, with TRBD2 matching over 7 bases. Germline assignment: CDR1 PRHDT and CDR2 FYEKMQ (reference sequence). V shed 7 bases and J 4 bases; nucleotides not matched to a gene: 22. The CDR3 loop spans 19 amino acids. CDR3 loop: CASTQLSRASGTLYNEQFF. The CDR3, as DNA: TGTGCCAGCACCCAGCTTAGTAGGGCTAGCGGTACTCTGTACAATGAGCAGTTCTTC.

This rearrangement joins TRBV2 to TRBJ2-7; possibly TRBD2 for D (6 bases). Germline-derived CDR1 and CDR2 are SNHLY and FYNNEI. Deletions cut 6 bases from V and 1 base from J, with 16 bases between. This CDR3 has 15 residues. CDR3: CASRGYGGRSYEQYF. DNA for the CDR3: TGTGCCAGCAGGGGATACGGGGGTCGGTCCTACGAGCAGTACTTC.

The CDR3 coding sequence is TGTGCCAGCAGTGACCAGGACTGGGACTACGAGCAGTACTTC. Translated, it gives CASSDQDWDYEQYF. This chain joins TRBV6-4 and TRBJ2-7; maybe TRBD2 (5 bases). The length of the CDR3 is 14 residues. The germline gives CDR1 MRHNA, CDR2 SNTAGT. V was pared by 2 bases and J by 3 bases, with 11 bases between.

V gene TRBV27 combines with J gene TRBJ2-5; perhaps TRBD2 as D (7 bases). The CDR3 runs 15 residues. Germline V lookup: CDR1 MNHEY, CDR2 SMNVEV (reference sequence). The V end was cut by 1 base, the J end by 5 bases, with 14 bases between. Written as DNA, the CDR3 is TGTGCCAGCAGTTTATGGTCAGGGGAGGGGGAGACCCAGTACTTC. Its protein product is CASSLWSGEGETQYF.

The chain carries TRBV5-1 and TRBJ2-1; 9 bases are shared with TRBD2. V gave up 3 bases and J gave up 1 base; unmatched junction bases: 17. The germline CDR1 and CDR2 sequences are SGHRS and YFSETQ. CDR3 size: 20 residues. The CDR3 coding sequence is TGCGCCAGCAGCTACTATGGGACGACCGGGACTAGCTTGTCCTACAATGAGCAGTTCTTC. Residues: CASSYYGTTGTSLSYNEQFF.

This clone is a singleton in its sample. The gene calls are TRBV19 and TRBJ1-4; D gene uncertain. The V and J ends lost 8 bases and 0 bases respectively, with 10 bases between them. The germline CDR1 and CDR2 sequences are LNHDA and SQIVND (reference sequence). The CDR3 is 14 residues long. The CDR3 region is CASHKAATNEKLFF. CDR3 coding DNA: TGTGCCAGTCATAAGGCTGCAACTAATGAAAAACTGTTTTTT.

The V gene is TRBV28, the J gene TRBJ2-5; TRBD2 agrees at 8 bases. Looked up from germline, CDR1 is MDHEN and CDR2 is SYDVKM. V shed 7 bases, J shed 0 bases, and the junction held 10 bases outside the gene matches. This CDR3 has 16 residues. The CDR3 DNA reads TGTGCCAGCACCCAGCGGCTAGCGGGCTACCAAGAGACCCAGTACTTC. As protein: CASTQRLAGYQETQYF.

In its sample, this clone was seen once. The V gene is TRBV7-3, the J gene TRBJ2-3; TRBD2 agrees at 12 bases. Germline V gene sequence: CDR1 SGHTA, CDR2 FQGTGA. V lost 3 bases to trimming and J lost 5 bases; unmatched junction nucleotides: 3. CDR3 length: 15 residues. The CDR3 sequence is CASSFRTSGKDTQYF. CDR3 nucleotides: TGTGCCAGCAGCTTCCGGACTAGCGGGAAAGATACGCAGTATTTT.

J is TRBJ2-3 and V is TRBV4-3, with 9 positions matching TRBD2. The germline gives CDR1 LGHNA, CDR2 YSLEER. The CDR3 is 15 amino acids. The V segment lost 5 bases and the J segment 0 bases; nucleotides outside the gene matches: 3. CDR3 nucleotides: TGCGCCAGCAGCATTACTAGCGGGAGCACAGATACGCAGTATTTT. It specifies CASSITSGSTDTQYF.

This clone has a single count. The V gene is TRBV7-9, the J gene TRBJ2-1; 9 positions agree with TRBD1. CDR3 length equals 14 residues. Per germline, CDR1 SEHNR and CDR2 FQNEAQ (reference sequence). The trim removed 5 bases at V and 9 bases at J, leaving 8 bases unmatched. CDR3 bases: TGTGCCAGCAGCACCAGACAGGGGGGGAGTGAGCAGTTCTTC. Translating gives CASSTRQGGSEQFF.

The V call is TRBV18, the J call TRBJ1-2; 8 nucleotides match TRBD1. The germline gives CDR1 KGHSH, CDR2 LQKENI. The ends lost 3 bases at V and 8 bases at J; junction bases unmatched: 11. The CDR3 length is 15 residues. This chain's CDR3 is CASSPQTGTGLGYTF. CDR3 bases: TGTGCCAGCTCACCCCAAACTGGGACAGGCCTCGGCTACACCTTC.

This sequence joins TRBV27 and TRBJ1-1; D remains unclear. The CDR3 loop spans 14 amino acids. Germline CDR1 and CDR2: MNHEY and SMNVEV (reference sequence). Trimming shortened V by 5 bases and J by 0 bases, and 10 bases separated the two germline ends. DNA of the CDR3: TGTGCCAGCAGTCCGGAACGGTTGAACACTGAAGCTTTCTTT. Translation gives CASSPERLNTEAFF.